These T cell receptor beta chains were read from a single sample in a study of cytomegalovirus exposure and HLA in healthy donors. Here immunoSEQ multiplex PCR was the method, and the copy in TCRdb shows in-frame clones only, minus some. The sample comprises roughly 200,000 clones, roughly 85% of which are singletons, and about 4.4% rests with the top ten. The sequencing sample was made of PBMCs. The receptors originated from a woman in her 30s in good health and CMV-seropositive. Both conserved end residues are part of each CDR3. D genes are given only for firm matches. Clone sizes are given selectively: once, few, many, or a class where the clone is expanded.

D: -
V: TRBV11-3
size: -
J: TRBJ1-1
CDR3: CASSLEGPRDEAFF
DNA: TGTGCCAGCAGCTTAGAAGGGCCCAGGGATGAAGCTTTCTTT

D: -
V: TRBV19
size: -
J: TRBJ2-4
CDR3: CASSRLAKNIQYF
DNA: TGTGCCAGTAGTAGGCTAGCCAAAAACATTCAGTACTTC

D: -
V: TRBV28
size: -
J: TRBJ2-4
CDR3: CASSLGREDIQYF
DNA: TGTGCCAGCAGTTTAGGCAGGGAAGACATTCAGTACTTC

D: TRBD2
V: TRBV4-3
size: -
J: TRBJ2-7
CDR3: CASSQEAGGGEQYF
DNA: TGCGCCAGCAGCCAAGAAGCGGGGGGGGGCGAGCAGTACTTC

D: -
V: TRBV5-1
size: -
J: TRBJ1-1
CDR3: CASSLAGSARAFF
DNA: TGCGCCAGCAGCTTGGCCGGGAGCGCTCGGGCTTTCTTT

D: TRBD1
V: TRBV5-8
size: -
J: TRBJ1-1
CDR3: CASLLGQGDTEAFF
DNA: TGTGCCAGCCTTTTGGGACAGGGAGATACTGAAGCTTTCTTT

D: TRBD1
V: TRBV11-3
size: -
J: TRBJ1-1
CDR3: CASSGATGRRTEAFF
DNA: TGTGCCAGCAGCGGGGCGACAGGGCGGCGGACTGAAGCTTTCTTT

D: TRBD1
V: TRBV7-9
size: -
J: TRBJ2-1
CDR3: CASSPPFFLDRGDLNEQFF
DNA: TGTGCCAGCAGTCCTCCCTTTTTTTTAGACAGGGGAGACCTCAATGAGCAGTTCTTC

D: -
V: TRBV28
size: -
J: TRBJ1-4
CDR3: CASSPQTGRSNEKLFF
DNA: TGTGCCAGCAGCCCCCAAACGGGGAGATCTAATGAAAAACTGTTTTTT

D: -
V: TRBV6-5
size: -
J: TRBJ2-1
CDR3: CASSYSEYNEQFF
DNA: TGTGCCAGCAGTTATTCAGAATACAATGAGCAGTTCTTC

D: -
V: TRBV5-1
size: -
J: TRBJ1-1
CDR3: CASSLSPGLDTEAFF
DNA: TGCGCCAGCAGCTTGAGCCCAGGGTTGGACACTGAAGCTTTCTTT

D: TRBD1
V: TRBV10-3
size: -
J: TRBJ2-7
CDR3: CAISSTGGIYEQYF
DNA: TGTGCCATCAGTTCGACAGGGGGAATCTACGAGCAGTACTTC

D: -
V: TRBV9
size: -
J: TRBJ2-6
CDR3: CASSLYLSGANVLTF
DNA: TGTGCCAGCAGCCTCTACCTCTCTGGGGCCAACGTCCTGACTTTC

D: TRBD2
V: TRBV7-2
size: -
J: TRBJ2-7
CDR3: CASSLWASGSGNEQYF
DNA: TGTGCCAGCAGCTTATGGGCTAGCGGGAGTGGAAACGAGCAGTACTTC

D: TRBD2
V: TRBV19
size: -
J: TRBJ2-1
CDR3: CASSRAGSRVSKQFF
DNA: TGTGCCAGTAGTCGAGCGGGGAGCAGGGTTTCGAAGCAGTTCTTC

D: TRBD2
V: TRBV9
size: -
J: TRBJ2-1
CDR3: CASSVERGGRHEQFF
DNA: TGTGCCAGCAGCGTAGAGCGGGGGGGCCGCCATGAGCAGTTCTTC

D: TRBD1
V: TRBV5-1
size: few
J: TRBJ1-4
CDR3: CASSLEGQQNEKLFF
DNA: TGCGCCAGCAGCTTGGAGGGACAGCAGAATGAAAAACTGTTTTTT

D: -
V: TRBV7-2
size: -
J: TRBJ1-2
CDR3: CASSLDSYGYTF
DNA: TGTGCCAGCAGCTTGGACAGCTATGGCTACACCTTC

D: -
V: TRBV5-1
size: -
J: TRBJ1-5
CDR3: CASSLNGPDQPQHF
DNA: TGCGCCAGCAGCTTGAATGGGCCGGATCAGCCCCAGCATTTT

D: -
V: TRBV6-6
size: -
J: TRBJ2-2
CDR3: CASLLSGPTGELFF
DNA: TGTGCCAGCTTACTTAGCGGACCCACCGGGGAGCTGTTTTTT

D: TRBD1
V: TRBV10-3
size: -
J: TRBJ1-2
CDR3: CAISETLQGAYGYTF
DNA: TGTGCCATCAGTGAGACCCTACAGGGGGCCTATGGCTACACCTTC

D: -
V: TRBV2
size: few
J: TRBJ2-7
CDR3: CASIAGLNYEQYF
DNA: TGTGCCAGCATCGCGGGACTGAACTACGAGCAGTACTTC

D: TRBD1
V: TRBV19
size: -
J: TRBJ1-2
CDR3: CASQPGAGGGYTF
DNA: TGTGCCAGCCAACCCGGGGCAGGGGGTGGCTACACCTTC

D: -
V: TRBV9
size: -
J: TRBJ2-1
CDR3: CASSVVIGGNEQFF
DNA: TGTGCCAGCAGCGTAGTTATAGGGGGCAATGAGCAGTTCTTC

D: TRBD2
V: TRBV13
size: -
J: TRBJ2-1
CDR3: CASRFLGLAGLNEQFF
DNA: TGTGCCAGCAGATTTTTGGGACTAGCGGGGCTCAATGAGCAGTTCTTC

D: -
V: TRBV6-4
size: -
J: TRBJ1-1
CDR3: CASSDSAGRPTEAFF
DNA: TGTGCCAGCAGTGACTCAGCAGGGCGCCCCACTGAAGCTTTCTTT

D: -
V: TRBV19
size: -
J: TRBJ2-1
CDR3: CASSPLEGTNEQFF
DNA: TGTGCCAGTAGTCCGCTAGAGGGAACAAATGAGCAGTTCTTC

D: -
V: TRBV5-8
size: -
J: TRBJ2-2
CDR3: CASSLSVTGELFF
DNA: TGTGCCAGCAGCTTGTCCGTAACCGGGGAGCTGTTTTTT

D: -
V: TRBV5-1
size: few
J: TRBJ1-6
CDR3: CASSLTLTGPVGSPLHF
DNA: TGCGCCAGCAGCTTAACCCTCACAGGCCCCGTGGGTTCACCCCTCCACTTT

D: -
V: TRBV10-3
size: -
J: TRBJ1-3
CDR3: CAISDIHPQDASGNTIYF
DNA: TGTGCCATCAGTGATATTCATCCACAGGATGCATCTGGAAACACCATATATTTT

D: -
V: TRBV30
size: -
J: TRBJ1-4
CDR3: CASSTGTLGNEKLFF
DNA: TGTGCCTCCTCCACCGGGACACTTGGTAATGAAAAACTGTTTTTT

D: TRBD2
V: TRBV27
size: -
J: TRBJ2-1
CDR3: CASSSTSGRLHYNEQFF
DNA: TGTGCCAGCAGTTCTACTAGCGGGAGGCTTCACTACAATGAGCAGTTCTTC

D: -
V: TRBV27
size: -
J: TRBJ1-2
CDR3: CASSFGSINYGYTF
DNA: TGTGCCAGCAGTTTTGGCAGTATTAACTATGGCTACACCTTC

D: TRBD1
V: TRBV27
size: once
J: TRBJ2-6
CDR3: CASSFRDRALGANVLTF
DNA: TGTGCCAGCAGTTTCCGGGACAGGGCCCTTGGGGCCAACGTCCTGACTTTC

D: -
V: TRBV30
size: -
J: TRBJ2-2
CDR3: CAWSGLVIGELFF
DNA: TGTGCCTGGAGTGGTCTAGTGATCGGGGAGCTGTTTTTT

D: -
V: TRBV4-1
size: -
J: TRBJ1-5
CDR3: CASSPHLDRVDQPQHF
DNA: TGCGCCAGCAGCCCCCACTTGGACAGAGTCGATCAGCCCCAGCATTTT

D: TRBD2
V: TRBV18
size: once
J: TRBJ2-1
CDR3: CASSLTYLAGAKGNEQFF
DNA: TGTGCCAGCTCACTGACTTATTTAGCGGGAGCAAAGGGCAATGAGCAGTTCTTC

D: -
V: TRBV4-2
size: few
J: TRBJ2-5
CDR3: CASSQEEGLETQYF
DNA: TGTGCCAGCAGCCAAGAGGAGGGATTAGAGACCCAGTACTTC

D: -
V: TRBV11-3
size: -
J: TRBJ1-1
CDR3: CASSLLKPGTSMNTEAFF
DNA: TGTGCCAGCAGCTTACTGAAGCCCGGGACAAGTATGAACACTGAAGCTTTCTTT

D: -
V: TRBV10-3
size: -
J: TRBJ1-2
CDR3: CAISEAGGNYGYTF
DNA: TGTGCCATCAGTGAGGCCGGGGGAAACTATGGCTACACCTTC

D: TRBD1
V: TRBV5-6
size: few
J: TRBJ1-1
CDR3: CASSQMSGTGGRTVAFF
DNA: TGTGCCAGCAGCCAGATGAGTGGGACAGGGGGAAGAACGGTAGCTTTCTTT

D: -
V: TRBV4-2
size: -
J: TRBJ1-5
CDR3: CASSLGAGSNQPQHF
DNA: TGTGCCAGCAGCTTGGGGGCAGGCTCTAATCAGCCCCAGCATTTT

D: -
V: TRBV11-2
size: once
J: TRBJ2-5
CDR3: CASSSSRETQYF
DNA: TGTGCCAGCAGCTCGTCTAGGGAGACCCAGTACTTC

D: -
V: TRBV11-3
size: few
J: TRBJ2-1
CDR3: CASSDRVGYGYNEQFF
DNA: TGTGCCAGCAGCGACCGAGTCGGGTACGGCTACAATGAGCAGTTCTTC

D: TRBD2
V: TRBV11-3
size: once
J: TRBJ2-1
CDR3: CASSLERSLAGVEEQFF
DNA: TGTGCCAGCAGCTTAGAAAGGTCTCTAGCGGGAGTCGAGGAGCAGTTCTTC

D: TRBD2
V: TRBV5-1
size: -
J: TRBJ2-7
CDR3: CASSPLAGESYEQYF
DNA: TGCGCCAGCAGCCCCTTAGCGGGAGAGTCCTACGAGCAGTACTTC

D: -
V: TRBV19
size: -
J: TRBJ2-2
CDR3: CASMPVRGTIGELFF
DNA: TGTGCCAGTATGCCTGTCAGGGGCACGATCGGGGAGCTGTTTTTT

D: TRBD1
V: TRBV25-1
size: -
J: TRBJ1-1
CDR3: CASSGQGDTEAFF
DNA: TGTGCCAGCTCGGGACAGGGGGACACTGAAGCTTTCTTT

D: TRBD2
V: TRBV4-1
size: -
J: TRBJ2-2
CDR3: CASSQVGTRGSNTGELFF
DNA: TGCGCCAGCAGCCAAGTCGGGACTAGAGGATCCAACACCGGGGAGCTGTTTTTT